Presented here are 30 T cell receptor beta chains from one specimen sequenced in a study of molecular identifiers for immune sequencing clone quantification. TCRdb itself ran the PCR reads through MiXCR, one entry per CDR3 protein. Here the sample spans some 320,000 distinct CDR3 sequences, 24% being singletons. The sample taken for sequencing was naive CD8+ T cells from blood, with Jurkat cell RNA spiked in. Subset reported: FACS-sorted CD8+CD4-CCR7+CD45RA+ naive T cells. These TCRs come from a human donor in good health. Some libraries in this study had Jurkat cell RNA spiked in.

The J gene is TRBJ2-7, the V gene TRBV20-1, with a weak D call TRBD2 (5 bases). With 0 bases removed from V and 5 bases from J, the gap between germline ends came to 23 bases. The CDR3 extends over 17 amino acids. Per germline, CDR1 DFQATT and CDR2 SNEGSKA (reference sequence). The CDR3 DNA reads as TGCAGTGCTAGAGATAGGCAGCATAGCGCCCGTCACAACGAGCAGTACTTC. This sequence encodes CSARDRQHSARHNEQYF.

This clonotype occurred many times. The rearrangement uses TRBV20-1 and TRBJ2-7; TRBD2 might be the D (6 bases). CDR1 and CDR2 (germline): DFQATT, SNEGSKA (reference sequence). Between the trimmed V and J ends, which lost 3 bases and 2 bases, there was a span of 14 bases. This CDR3 has 14 residues. CDR3 in DNA: TGCAGTGCTAGGTTAGCGGCAGGCCCCTACGAGCAGTACTTC. Translating it yields CSARLAAGPYEQYF.

This clonotype has at least ten counts. The J gene is TRBJ2-7, the V gene TRBV5-1, with D perhaps being TRBD1 or TRBD2 (5 bases each). Trimming pared 3 bases from V and 5 bases from J, leaving 9 bases between. The CDR3 extends over 12 amino acids. Germline V CDR1 and CDR2: SGHRS, YFSETQ. The CDR3 region is CASSWDGDEQYF. The CDR3 coding sequence is TGCGCCAGCAGCTGGGACGGGGACGAGCAGTACTTC.

This sequence joins TRBV4-1 and TRBJ2-7; D ambiguous. There are 14 residues in the CDR3. Germline CDR1 reads MGHRA; CDR2 reads YSYEKL. V lost 0 bases to trimming and J lost 3 bases, with 9 bases between them. The CDR3 reads CASSQEEELYEQYF. The DNA of the CDR3 is TGCGCCAGCAGCCAAGAGGAAGAACTCTACGAGCAGTACTTC.

This clonotype was counted a few times. This chain uses TRBV5-1 with TRBJ2-7; D is possibly TRBD1 or TRBD2 (6 bases each). The CDR3 has 15 residues. The V end was cut by 4 bases, the J end by 7 bases, with 21 bases between. Germline values: CDR1 SGHRS, CDR2 YFSETQ. This CDR3 reads CASSPNAGGGNEQYF. CDR3 DNA sequence: TGCGCCAGCAGCCCTAATGCCGGGGGCGGGAATGAGCAGTACTTC.

This clonotype was counted only a few times. A read error may produce the germline difference seen at one junction end. The J gene is TRBJ2-7, the V gene TRBV27; no clear D gene. The CDR3 has 14 residues. Germline V gene sequence: CDR1 MNHEY, CDR2 SMNVEV (reference sequence). CDR3 amino acids: CASSLSVSSYEQYF. CDR3 bases: TGTGCCAGCAGTCTATCAGTAAGCTCCTACGAGCAGTACTTC.

This chain links TRBV19 with TRBJ1-5, with 11 bases that match TRBD1. V was pared by 5 bases and J by 6 bases, with 6 bases of the junction left unmatched. The V gene's germline CDR1 is LNHDA and CDR2 SQIVND (reference sequence). CDR3 size: 15 residues. CDR3 sequence reads: CASSWGTGGVQPQHF. CDR3 DNA: TGTGCCAGTAGTTGGGGGACAGGGGGAGTTCAGCCCCAGCATTTT.

This chain joins TRBV7-6 and TRBJ1-1, with 7 bases that match TRBD1. The CDR3 runs 15 residues. V lost 4 bases to trimming and J lost 3 bases; unmatched junction nucleotides: 8. Germline V gene sequence: CDR1 SGHVS, CDR2 FNYEAQ. In DNA, the CDR3 is TGTGCCAGCAGCTCACGACAGGGTTTGGACACTGAAGCTTTCTTT. As protein: CASSSRQGLDTEAFF.

Worth noting for this clonotype: A single base separates this from a much larger clone, so it may be a read error. The chain recombines TRBV6-5 with TRBJ2-7; the D gene is possibly TRBD2 (7 bases). The CDR3 totals 15 residues. Germline V gene lookup returns CDR1 MNHEY and CDR2 SVGAGI. The DNA for the CDR3 is TGTGCCAGCAGATACTCGAGGGGGGGCCACCACGAGCAGTACTTC. It translates to CASRYSRGGHHEQYF.

This clonotype was observed at least ten times. The rearrangement joins TRBV6-2 or TRBV6-3 to TRBJ2-7; D is unclear. The V end was cut by 4 bases, the J end by 9 bases, with 16 bases between. The CDR3 length is 13 residues. Looked up from germline, CDR1 is MNHEY and CDR2 is SVGEGT. The CDR3 region has the DNA TGTGCCAGCAGTTCATCAGCTTCCCCCGGGCAGTACTTC. This gives the protein CASSSSASPGQYF.

J is TRBJ2-2 and V is TRBV7-9; 8 bases map to TRBD1. Trimming took 2 bases from V and 2 from J; bases not matched to a gene: 4. Per the germline V gene, CDR1 is SEHNR and CDR2 is FQNEAQ (reference sequence). The CDR3 length is 16 residues. The CDR3 reads CASSLSDRDNTGELFF. DNA of the CDR3: TGTGCCAGCAGCTTATCGGACAGGGACAACACCGGGGAGCTGTTTTTT.

A few counts support this clonotype. CDR3 residues: CASSPPNAEAFF. The CDR3 DNA follows: TGTGCCAGCAGCCCACCAAACGCTGAAGCTTTCTTT. The chain links TRBV6-5 to TRBJ1-1; D remains unclear. Trimming left V 6 bases short and J 6 bases short, with 11 bases between. The CDR3 spans 12 residues. Germline V gene sequence: CDR1 MNHEY, CDR2 SVGAGI.

As for this clonotype: A junction boundary mismatches the germline segment, possibly from a read error. V usage is TRBV5-1 and J usage is TRBJ2-5; 7 nucleotides agree with TRBD2. The CDR3 spans 17 residues. The germline gives CDR1 SGHRS, CDR2 YFSETQ. This chain's CDR3 is CASSQMGGPYTTEPQYF. The DNA for the CDR3 is TGCGCCAGCAGCCAAATGGGAGGGCCGTACACAACAGAGCCCCAGTACTTC.

The rearrangement uses TRBV27 and TRBJ2-2; no firm D call. V lost 6 bases and J lost 6, with 11 bases in between. This CDR3 spans 13 amino acids. The germline V gene encodes CDR1 MNHEY and CDR2 SMNVEV (reference sequence). In DNA form, the CDR3 reads TGTGCCAGCAGGGACGTTGCGGCCGGGGAGCTGTTTTTT. It yields the protein CASRDVAAGELFF.

This clonotype was picked up a small number of times. The chain is built from TRBV2 and TRBJ2-3; D tentatively reads TRBD1 or TRBD2 (5 bases each). The germline V gene encodes CDR1 SNHLY and CDR2 FYNNEI. The CDR3 length is 15 residues. V was pared by 8 bases and J by 0 bases, with 15 bases between. The CDR3 is CASGGDTLSTDTQYF. CDR3 sequence (DNA): TGTGCCAGCGGGGGAGATACCCTTAGCACAGATACGCAGTATTTT.

This clonotype was seen repeatedly, ten times or more. This chain connects TRBV20-1 to TRBJ1-1; a weak D match, TRBD1 (5 bases). CDR1 is DFQATT, CDR2 SNEGSKA, per germline (reference sequence). Deletions cut 0 bases from V and 1 base from J, with 15 bases between. The CDR3 is 16 residues long. This CDR3 reads CSARDRGNTPNTEAFF. In DNA form, the CDR3 reads TGCAGTGCTAGAGATAGGGGAAATACACCGAACACTGAAGCTTTCTTT.

To note about this clonotype: This clone may be a read error of a much larger clone one base away. V and J are TRBV20-1 and TRBJ1-1; D might be TRBD1 (5 bases). The germline gives CDR1 DFQATT, CDR2 SNEGSKA (reference sequence). This CDR3 contains 15 residues. The V end lost 0 bases, the J end lost 4 bases, and 15 bases lay between the germline ends. The chain's CDR3 is CSAREADTRSTEAFF. The CDR3 coding sequence is TGCAGTGCTAGAGAGGCGGACACTCGGAGCACTGAAGCTTTCTTT.

This clonotype was seen a single time. A much larger clone differs by one base, so this may be a read error. The chain combines TRBV6-2 or TRBV6-3 with TRBJ1-1; TRBD1 matches 7 bases. Germline V gene lookup returns CDR1 MNHEY and CDR2 SVGEGT. V dropped 5 bases and J dropped 3; count of bases not matched to a gene: 9. The CDR3 is 15 residues long. The CDR3 nucleotides read TGTGCCAGCAGTCTACCGACAGGGATGCACACTGAAGCTTTCTTT. Translating gives CASSLPTGMHTEAFF.

This sequence joins TRBV10-3 and TRBJ2-7; 8 bases line up with TRBD1. The CDR3 consists of 16 residues. CDR1 is ENHRY, CDR2 SYGVKD, per germline. V gave up 2 bases and J gave up 2 bases; unmatched junction bases: 8. The CDR3 reads CAISERRTGLAYEQYF. The CDR3 DNA is TGTGCCATCAGTGAGCGGCGGACAGGGCTTGCCTACGAGCAGTACTTC.

The CDR3 here is CASKGGQGIEQYF. In DNA, the CDR3 is TGTGCCAGTAAAGGGGGCCAGGGGATCGAGCAGTACTTC. The V call is TRBV27, the J call TRBJ2-7; TRBD1 agrees at 7 bases. V was clipped by 9 bases and J by 6 bases; unmatched bases: 11. The CDR3 runs to 13 residues. CDR1 and CDR2 from the germline V gene are MNHEY and SMNVEV (reference sequence).

With respect to this clonotype: With a much larger clone just one base away, this may be a read error. The rearrangement joins TRBV7-2 to TRBJ2-3; 8 nucleotides match TRBD2. The V segment lost 8 bases and the J segment 1 base; nucleotides outside the gene matches: 8. The germline CDR1 and CDR2 sequences are SGHTA and FQGNSA. The CDR3 is 15 amino acids. CDR3 nucleotides: TGTGCCAGCGGCCCCCTCGGGGGGGGCACAGATACGCAGTATTTT. This encodes CASGPLGGGTDTQYF.

Comment on this clonotype: This could be a read error, since a much larger clone is one nucleotide away. The chain links TRBV19 to TRBJ2-3, with 9 bases aligning to TRBD1. There are 17 residues in the CDR3. The germline gives CDR1 LNHDA, CDR2 SQIVND (reference sequence). Germline trimming cut 7 bases from V and 4 bases from J; bases unmatched to any gene: 15. The CDR3 protein is CASTPSRQGEFADTQYF. In DNA, the CDR3 is TGTGCCAGTACCCCAAGCCGACAGGGGGAGTTCGCAGATACGCAGTATTTT.

On this clonotype: No conserved phenylalanine or tryptophan ends this CDR3, so it is likely a read error. V and J are TRBV6-5 and TRBJ1-2; the match to TRBD1 covers 9 bases. CDR3 size: 15 residues. Germline V gene data show CDR1 as MNHEY and CDR2 as SVGAGI. The V segment lost 1 base and the J segment 7 bases; nucleotides outside the gene matches: 7. CDR3 amino acids: CASSYLGQGFGGYTS. The CDR3 DNA reads TGTGCCAGCAGTTACTTGGGACAGGGTTTCGGTGGCTACACCTCC.

Many counts were recorded for this clonotype. The junction and the germline gene differ at one end; a read error may be behind it. This chain links TRBV2 with TRBJ2-7; D unclear. This CDR3 spans 15 amino acids. In germline, CDR1 is SNHLY, CDR2 FYNNEI. The CDR3 is CASSAMFTNHREQYF. CDR3 coding DNA: TGTGCCAGTAGTGCGATGTTCACGAACCACCGCGAGCAGTACTTC.

This chain connects TRBV12-3 or TRBV12-4 to TRBJ2-1, with 9 bases identical to TRBD1. The V segment lost 5 bases and the J segment 10 bases; nucleotides outside the gene matches: 18. The CDR3 loop spans 17 amino acids. CDR3 protein: CASSTPPGGQGFGEQFF. DNA of the CDR3: TGTGCCAGCAGTACCCCTCCGGGTGGACAGGGGTTTGGGGAGCAGTTCTTC.

There are a few counts of this clonotype. This may arise from a read error, as a much more abundant clone is one base away. The V call is TRBV6-6, the J call TRBJ1-5; D gene unclear. The CDR3 has 13 residues. Per germline, CDR1 MNHNY and CDR2 SVGAGI (reference sequence). CDR3: CASRVYSNLPQHF. The CDR3 DNA reads as TGTGCCAGCAGGGTCTATAGCAATCTGCCCCAGCATTTT.

For this clonotype: This clone may be a read error of a much larger clone one base away. This chain uses TRBV12-3 or TRBV12-4 with TRBJ2-7, with TRBD1 matching over 10 bases. The CDR3 extends over 15 amino acids. The J segment lost 7 bases and the V segment lost 6 bases, leaving 12 bases of the junction unmatched. CDR3 nucleotides: TGTGCCAGCAGGAGTGGGACAGGGGTTGCGGGAGAGCAGTACTTC. As protein: CASRSGTGVAGEQYF.

There are many counts of this clonotype. The CDR3 region has the DNA TGCGCCAGCAGCCAAGCCCCGGGCACCAGCTCCTACGAGCAGTACTTC. Protein sequence: CASSQAPGTSSYEQYF. This chain connects TRBV4-1 to TRBJ2-7; D not certain. This CDR3 is built from 16 residues. V shed 1 base and J shed 0 bases, with 13 bases lying between them. Looked up from germline, CDR1 is MGHRA and CDR2 is YSYEKL.

The chain recombines TRBV30 with TRBJ1-2, with D possibly being TRBD1 (6 bases). The CDR3 consists of 14 residues. Per germline, CDR1 GTSNPN and CDR2 SVGIG (reference sequence). Between the trimmed V and J ends, which lost 4 bases and 8 bases, there was a span of 20 bases. CDR3 loop: CAWTPVGGAGGYTF. The CDR3 region has the DNA TGTGCCTGGACGCCCGTAGGGGGGGCGGGAGGCTACACCTTC.

The V gene is TRBV19, the J gene TRBJ1-5; D gene uncertain. Trimming took off 3 bases at V and 1 base at J, with 7 bases between the two ends. CDR3 length: 14 amino acids. The germline V gene has CDR1 LNHDA and CDR2 SQIVND (reference sequence). This CDR3 is CASSIGPSNQPQHF. For the CDR3, the DNA is TGTGCCAGTAGTATTGGACCGAGCAATCAGCCCCAGCATTTT.